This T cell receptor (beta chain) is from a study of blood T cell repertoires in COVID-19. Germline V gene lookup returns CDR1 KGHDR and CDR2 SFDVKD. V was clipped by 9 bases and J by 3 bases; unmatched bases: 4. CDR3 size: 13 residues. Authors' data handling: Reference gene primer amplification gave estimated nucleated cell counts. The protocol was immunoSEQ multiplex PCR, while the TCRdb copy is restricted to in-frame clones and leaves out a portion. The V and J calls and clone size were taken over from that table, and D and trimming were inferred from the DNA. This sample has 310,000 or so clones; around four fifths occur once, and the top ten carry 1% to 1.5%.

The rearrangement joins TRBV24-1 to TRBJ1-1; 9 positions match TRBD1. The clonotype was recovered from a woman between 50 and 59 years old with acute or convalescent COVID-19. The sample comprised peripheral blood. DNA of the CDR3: TGTGCCACCGGGGACAGGGAGGACACTGAAGCTTTCTTT. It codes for CATGDREDTEAFF.